The following is a TCR beta chain sequence with its context. The record originates from a study of T cells in Graves' hyperthyroidism and ophthalmopathy. The CDR3 runs 16 residues. The V gene lost 1 base and the J gene lost 4 bases, with 14 bases spanning the gap. The V gene's germline CDR1 is SNHLY and CDR2 FYNNEI. What was amplified from RNA transcripts were TCR beta CDR3 regions. First-round RT-PCR with HTBI primers amplified the TCR CDR3 region. TCRdb processed the multiplex PCR reads anew with MiXCR; each CDR3 protein has one entry. The sample lists 500,000 to 800,000 distinct CDR3 sequences; 13% to 15% were seen once.

The sample comprised blood. This chain uses TRBV2 with TRBJ2-1; possibly TRBD2 for D (6 bases). The source of this sequence is a woman in her fifties or sixties with Graves' ophthalmopathy. This CDR3 reads CASSEGALATYNEQFF. CDR3 bases: TGTGCCAGCAGTGAAGGGGCACTAGCTACGTACAATGAGCAGTTCTTC.